This T cell receptor beta chain was profiled in a study of blood T cell repertoires in COVID-19. Study-level information: Material from acute and convalescent COVID-19 was sourced from the United States, Italy and Spain. The analysed material was cDNA or gDNA that came from T cells, B-cell-depleted T cells, or PBMCs.

The data were produced by immunoSEQ multiplex PCR, yet TCRdb's version contains in-frame clones alone and is incomplete. The sample has roughly 360,000 clones; over 80% are singletons. The CDR3 has 15 residues. The germline V and J ends were trimmed by 2 bases and 6 bases, with 17 bases remaining between them. CDR1 is SGHRS, CDR2 YFSETQ, per germline. The age range of participants was roughly 18 to 90 years, with residence in about two dozen US areas. Participants reported their clinical history, and cohort assignment relied on those reports. This sequence was found in a woman in her forties or fifties who had recovered from COVID-19. The sample comprised PBMCs or T cells enriched from blood (not recorded which). This chain uses TRBV5-1 with TRBJ1-2, with D unclear. Here the CDR3 reads CASSFGPAGLNGYTF. The CDR3 coding sequence is TGCGCCAGCAGCTTCGGACCGGCGGGCCTTAATGGCTACACCTTC. Drawing the rest from reference TRBV5-1 and TRBJ1-2, the complete variable domain is KAGVTQTPRYLIKTRGQQVTLSCSPISGHRSVSWYQQTPGQGLQFLFEYFSETQRNKGNFPGRFSGRQFSNSRSEMNVSTLELGDSALYLCASSFGPAGLNGYTFGSGTRLTVV.